Following are 2 T cell receptor beta chains from one sample sequenced in a study of T cell responses to AZD1222 COVID-19 vaccine. The protocol was immunoSEQ multiplex PCR, while the TCRdb copy is restricted to in-frame clones and leaves out a portion. The sample holds approximately 100,000 clones, over 75% seen once. The material sequenced was peripheral blood, taken on day 0 of AZD1222 vaccination. Receptor source: an adult in good health.

V and J are TRBV6-2 or TRBV6-3 and TRBJ1-6; the match to TRBD1 covers 7 bases. Germline CDR1 reads MNHEY; CDR2 reads SVGEGT. The CDR3 has 17 amino acids. The trim removed 5 bases at V and 0 bases at J, leaving 7 bases unmatched. The CDR3 loop reads CASSREQGTSYNSPLHF. In DNA form, the CDR3 reads TGTGCCAGCAGTCGGGAACAGGGGACCTCCTATAATTCACCCCTCCACTTT.

CDR3 in DNA: TGTGCCAGCAGCCCTCAGGGGGCAAACACCGGGGAGCTGTTTTTT. Translating it yields CASSPQGANTGELFF. The chain has TRBV7-3 and TRBJ2-2; TRBD1 aligns across 8 bases. CDR1 and CDR2 (germline): SGHTA, FQGTGA. This CDR3 comprises 15 residues. V was clipped by 5 bases and J by 2 bases; unmatched bases: 4.